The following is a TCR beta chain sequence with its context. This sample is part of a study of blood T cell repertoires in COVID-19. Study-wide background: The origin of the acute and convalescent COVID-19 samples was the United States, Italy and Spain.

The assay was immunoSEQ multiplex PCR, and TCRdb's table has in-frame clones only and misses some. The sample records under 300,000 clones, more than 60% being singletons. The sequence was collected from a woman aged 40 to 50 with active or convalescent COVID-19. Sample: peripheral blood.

CDR3 nucleotides: TGTGCCAGCAGCGGACAGGTCACTAGCACAGATACGCAGTATTTT. Translated: CASSGQVTSTDTQYF. The chain links TRBV9 to TRBJ2-3; perhaps TRBD1 as D (6 bases). This CDR3 is 15 amino acids long. The V and J ends lost 3 bases and 0 bases respectively, with 11 bases between them. Looked up from germline, CDR1 is SGDLS and CDR2 is YYNGEE.